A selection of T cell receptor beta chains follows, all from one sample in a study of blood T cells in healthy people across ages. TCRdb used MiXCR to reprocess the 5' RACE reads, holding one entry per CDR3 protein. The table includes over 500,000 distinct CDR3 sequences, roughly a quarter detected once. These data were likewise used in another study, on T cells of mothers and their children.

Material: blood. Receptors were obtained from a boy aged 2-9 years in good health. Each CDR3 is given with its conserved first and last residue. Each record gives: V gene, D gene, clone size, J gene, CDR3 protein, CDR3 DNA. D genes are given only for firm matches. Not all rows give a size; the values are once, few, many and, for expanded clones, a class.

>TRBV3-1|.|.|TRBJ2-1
CASSAGASPRGEQFF
TGTGCCAGCAGCGCAGGGGCGTCGCCGCGGGGTGAGCAGTTCTTC
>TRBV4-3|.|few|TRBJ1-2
CASSHRDSRGYTF
TGCGCCAGCAGCCACCGGGACTCCAGAGGCTACACCTTC
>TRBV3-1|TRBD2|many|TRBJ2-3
CASSRGLAGTDTQYF
TGTGCCAGCAGCCGCGGACTAGCGGGCACAGATACGCAGTATTTT
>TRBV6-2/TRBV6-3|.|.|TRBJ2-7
CASSYPRDGPYEQYF
TGTGCCAGCAGTTACCCCCGGGACGGACCCTACGAGCAGTACTTC
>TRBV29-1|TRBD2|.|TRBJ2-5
CSAKLGGLAGLFQETQYF
TGCAGCGCAAAATTGGGGGGACTAGCGGGGCTCTTCCAAGAGACCCAGTACTTC
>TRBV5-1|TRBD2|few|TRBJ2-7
CASSLELAGSDEQYF
TGCGCCAGCAGCTTGGAGCTAGCGGGATCCGACGAGCAGTACTTC
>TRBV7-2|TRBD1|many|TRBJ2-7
CASSPGQGIYEQYF
TGTGCCAGCAGCCCCGGACAGGGAATCTACGAGCAGTACTTC
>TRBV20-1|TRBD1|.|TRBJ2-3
CSAPRGRTDTQYF
TGCAGTGCCCCCAGGGGGCGCACAGATACGCAGTATTTT
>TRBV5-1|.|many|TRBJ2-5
CASSLALETQYF
TGCGCCAGCAGCTTGGCTCTAGAGACCCAGTACTTC
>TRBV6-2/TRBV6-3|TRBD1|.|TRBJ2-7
CASGLRGSSYEQYF
TGTGCCAGCGGCCTCAGGGGGTCCTCCTACGAGCAGTACTTC
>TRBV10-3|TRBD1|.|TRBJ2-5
CAITADREETQYF
TGTGCCATCACCGCGGACAGGGAAGAGACCCAGTACTTC
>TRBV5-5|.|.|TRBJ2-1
CASSLALPKQFF
TGTGCCAGCAGCTTGGCTCTGCCAAAGCAGTTCTTC
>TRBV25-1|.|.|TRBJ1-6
CASSEFDCSVRLDGRVLLSPLHF
TGTGCCAGCAGTGAATTCGATTGCAGTGTTCGGCTCGATGGTAGGGTCCTCCTTTCACCCCTCCACTTT
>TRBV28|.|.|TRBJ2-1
CASSFIGSGSYNEQFF
TGTGCCAGCAGTTTTATAGGCTCCGGCTCCTACAATGAGCAGTTCTTC
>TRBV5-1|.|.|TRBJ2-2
CASSLIPTGELFF
TGCGCCAGCAGCTTGATTCCTACCGGGGAGCTGTTTTTT
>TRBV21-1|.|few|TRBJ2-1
CASSKEVAGTSNEQFF
TGTGCCAGCAGCAAAGAGGTAGCGGGAACGAGCAATGAGCAGTTCTTC
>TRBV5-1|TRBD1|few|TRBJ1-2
CASSFDARTGGARGDGYTF
TGCGCCAGCAGCTTTGACGCAAGGACAGGGGGCGCAAGAGGGGATGGCTACACCTTC
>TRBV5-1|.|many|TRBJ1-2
CASSSDSFYGYTF
TGCGCCAGCAGCTCGGACAGCTTCTATGGCTACACCTTC
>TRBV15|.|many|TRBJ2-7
CATSRDSGRSYEQYF
TGTGCCACCAGCAGAGATTCCGGCAGGTCCTACGAGCAGTACTTC
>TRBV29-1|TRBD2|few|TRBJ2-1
CSVFGGRGANEQFF
TGCAGCGTTTTCGGCGGGAGGGGTGCCAATGAGCAGTTCTTC
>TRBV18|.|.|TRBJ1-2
CASSPRHLTNYGYTF
TGTGCCAGCTCACCAAGGCACCTTACTAACTATGGCTACACCTTC
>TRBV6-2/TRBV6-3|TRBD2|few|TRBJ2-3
CTSGRESTDTQYF
TGTACGAGCGGGAGGGAAAGCACAGATACGCAGTATTTT
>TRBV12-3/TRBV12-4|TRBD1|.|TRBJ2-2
CAGSLTGPGELFF
TGTGCCGGCAGTTTGACAGGGCCGGGGGAGCTGTTTTTT
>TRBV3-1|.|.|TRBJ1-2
CASSPADGAVTF
TGTGCCAGCAGCCCGGCCGACGGAGCCGTGACCTTC
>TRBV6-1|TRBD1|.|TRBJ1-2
CASRPAYQTGTYGYTF
TGTGCCAGCAGGCCCGCTTACCAGACAGGGACCTATGGCTACACCTTC
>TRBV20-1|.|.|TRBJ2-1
CSVRRGNSNEQFF
TGCAGTGTCAGAAGGGGGAATAGTAATGAGCAGTTCTTC
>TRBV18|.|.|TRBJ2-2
CASSPRADLGELFF
TGTGCCAGCTCACCACGGGCAGATCTAGGGGAGCTGTTTTTT
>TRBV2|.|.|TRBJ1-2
CASSASRGAGRNYGYTF
TGTGCCAGCAGCGCCAGCCGGGGGGCTGGTCGCAACTATGGCTACACCTTC
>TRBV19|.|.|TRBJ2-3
CASRTDRATDTQYF
TGTGCCAGTAGAACGGACAGAGCCACAGATACGCAGTATTTT
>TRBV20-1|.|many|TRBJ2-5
CSAPRAGGMEETQYF
TGCAGTGCTCCGCGGGCCGGAGGGATGGAAGAGACCCAGTACTTC
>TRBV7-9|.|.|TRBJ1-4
CASSSSDGDSEKLFF
TGTGCCAGCAGCTCAAGCGACGGGGACTCTGAAAAACTGTTTTTT
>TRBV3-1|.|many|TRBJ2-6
CASSQSSSGANVLTF
TGTGCCAGCAGCCAAAGTTCCTCTGGGGCCAACGTCCTGACTTTC
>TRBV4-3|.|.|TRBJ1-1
CASSQGTGTRDGEAFF
TGCGCCAGCAGCCAGGGGACCGGGACACGGGACGGTGAAGCTTTCTTT
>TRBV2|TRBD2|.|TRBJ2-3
CASSVERGAPADTQYF
TGTGCCAGCAGTGTAGAGCGGGGGGCCCCCGCAGATACGCAGTATTTT
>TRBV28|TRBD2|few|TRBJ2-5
CASSLSSGARTQYF
TGTGCCAGCAGTTTATCTAGCGGGGCCAGGACCCAGTACTTC
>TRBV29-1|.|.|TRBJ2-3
CSVEGRASTDTQYF
TGCAGCGTTGAAGGCAGGGCCTCTACCGATACGCAGTATTTT
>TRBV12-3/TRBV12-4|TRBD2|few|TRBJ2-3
CASSLPGGSTDTQYF
TGTGCCAGCAGTTTGCCGGGGGGGAGCACAGATACGCAGTATTTT
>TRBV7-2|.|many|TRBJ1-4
CASSLFSYEKLFF
TGTGCCAGCAGCTTATTCAGTTATGAAAAACTGTTTTTT
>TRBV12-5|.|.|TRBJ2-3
CASEASGADTQYF
TGTGCTAGTGAGGCCTCGGGGGCAGATACGCAGTATTTT
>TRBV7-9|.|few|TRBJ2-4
CASSLDVGQILAKNIQYF
TGTGCCAGCAGCTTAGATGTAGGGCAGATCTTAGCCAAAAACATTCAGTACTTC